This T cell receptor (beta chain) was recorded in a study of cytomegalovirus exposure and HLA in healthy donors. General study results and limits: It was confirmed in vitro that three of the CMV-associated chains were specific for CMV antigens.

Nominally healthy donors were sampled, though unrecorded immune exposures were likely. This CDR3 is 14 amino acids long. Germline V gene data show CDR1 as SGHDT and CDR2 as YYEEEE. The ends lost 2 bases at V and 3 bases at J; junction bases unmatched: 1. To note about this clone: Its antigen is currently unknown.

The primer mix had 60 Vbeta and 13 Jbeta primers. The assay was immunoSEQ multiplex PCR, and TCRdb's table has in-frame clones only and misses some. Seen here are 200,000 or so clones, roughly 80% observed once, and the top ten hold approximately 2.1%. The chain carries TRBV5-6 and TRBJ2-2; 7 bases align to TRBD1. The sequenced sample was PBMCs. The TCR sequence derives from a woman aged 30 to 39 in good health and CMV-seropositive. This chain's CDR3 is CASSFDRDTGELFF. The CDR3 DNA reads as TGTGCCAGCAGCTTTGACAGGGACACCGGGGAGCTGTTTTTT. The full variable domain, its missing parts supplied by reference TRBV5-6 and TRBJ2-2, is DAGVTQSPTHLIKTRGQQVTLRCSPKSGHDTVSWYQQALGQGPQFIFQYYEEEERQRGNFPDRFSGHQFPNYSSELNVNALLLGDSALYLCASSFDRDTGELFFGEGSRLTVL.